This TCR beta chain was captured by sequencing in a study of T cell changes during pregnancy in multiple sclerosis. Here immunoSEQ multiplex PCR was the method, and the copy in TCRdb shows in-frame clones only, minus some. The profile shows tens of thousands of clones, 90% to 95% of them singletons. V was cut by 4 bases and J by 3 bases, with 21 bases left in between. The CDR3 consists of 18 residues. CDR1 and CDR2 from the germline V gene are LGHNA and YNFKEQ. This clone was picked up a small number of times. The material was peripheral blood, obtained after pregnancy. The receptor comes from a female donor in good health, enrolled as a control in a pregnancy study. This chain joins TRBV4-2 and TRBJ2-2; TRBD2 is a possible D gene (7 bases). The chain's CDR3 is CASSPTRVSGGHTGELFF. The CDR3 nucleotides are TGTGCCAGCAGCCCGACTAGGGTGTCGGGGGGCCACACCGGGGAGCTGTTTTTT.